This record covers a single T cell receptor (beta chain). This specimen belongs to a study of blood T cell repertoires in COVID-19. The CDR3 extends over 14 amino acids. CDR1 is LGHDT, CDR2 YNNKEL, per germline (reference sequence). Between the trimmed V and J ends, which lost 1 base and 5 bases, there was a span of 11 bases. Participants were placed into cohorts based on the clinical history they reported. Each recovered donor of Cohort 3 presented with two negative PCRs, clearance, or symptom resolution. TCRdb's table, derived via immunoSEQ multiplex PCR, lists solely in-frame clones and lacks some. The table shows more than 150,000 clones, with roughly 84% occurring only once.

Sequencing was carried out using PBMCs or T cells enriched from blood (not recorded which). The receptor comes from a woman in her 50s who had recovered from COVID-19. The V gene is TRBV3-1 (or the pseudogene TRBV3-2), the J gene TRBJ1-1; D may be TRBD1 (5 bases). The CDR3 here is CASSQVSGGTEAFF. In nucleotides, the CDR3 is TGTGCCAGCAGCCAAGTTTCGGGGGGAACTGAAGCTTTCTTT.